Listed here are 17 T cell receptor beta chains from one sample, sequenced in a study of T-cell reconstitution after alpha-beta-depleted transplantation in children (dated by TCRdb to 2016 to 2017). The sample's treatment or condition, from its label and the paper: allogeneic hematopoietic cell transplantation with graft depleted of TCRalphabeta T cells and CD19 B cells. Receptor amplification or capture employed PCR. The sample was run on an Illumina HiSeq 2500. Molecular barcoding was employed in the preparation of TCR libraries, with unique molecular identifiers being used to normalize TCRbeta repertoire quantification. TCRdb handled the public reads itself, with Q25 trimming in fastp and clone calling in MiXCR, and kept productive beta chains. Rows are combined by CDR3 protein, so each entry shows the most common genes and DNA. Here the sample has 400,000 to 550,000 distinct CDR3 sequences; over 9.5% occur a single time. The ten largest make up approximately 2% of the sample.

The sample was PBMCs, taken before TCRalphabeta/CD19-depleted stem cell transplant. Receptor source: a child aged 2-15 years with inherited bone marrow failure, due to receive a stem cell transplant.

This clonotype was observed a few times. The CDR3 loop reads CASSPTGLAGAKNYNEQFF. Here the CDR3 DNA reads TGTGCCAGCAGCCCAACGGGACTAGCGGGAGCGAAGAACTACAATGAGCAGTTCTTC. The J gene is TRBJ2-1, the V gene TRBV7-9, with 14 bases that match TRBD2. In germline, CDR1 is SEHNR, CDR2 FQNEAQ (reference sequence). J lost 3 bases, V lost 5 bases, and 12 bases had no gene match. The CDR3 has 19 residues.

This clonotype has a count of ten or more. The chain combines TRBV5-1 with TRBJ2-1; either TRBD1 or TRBD2 may supply D (5 bases each). Trimming removed 0 bases at V and 0 bases at J, with 22 bases between. Looked up from germline, CDR1 is SGHRS and CDR2 is YFSETQ. This CDR3 has 20 residues. CDR3 coding DNA: TGCGCCAGCAGCTTGGGGGGCCTGGGATTCCGTACTAGCTCCTACAATGAGCAGTTCTTC. Amino acid sequence: CASSLGGLGFRTSSYNEQFF.

V usage is TRBV24-1 and J usage is TRBJ2-7; a possible D gene is TRBD2 (5 bases). The germline V gene has CDR1 KGHDR and CDR2 SFDVKD. This CDR3 is built from 15 residues. Trimming left V 4 bases short and J 0 bases short, with 12 bases between. The CDR3 sequence: CATSEGEAGSYEQYF. CDR3 in DNA: TGTGCCACCAGTGAGGGAGAGGCGGGCTCCTACGAGCAGTACTTC.

This clonotype was seen at least ten times. The chain uses TRBV6-5 and TRBJ1-2; 7 bases agree with TRBD1. Trimming took 0 bases from V and 4 from J; bases not matched to a gene: 5. The CDR3 sequence is 15 residues long. Germline V CDR1 and CDR2: MNHEY, SVGAGI. The CDR3 spells CASSYSGQASYGYTF. Written as DNA, the CDR3 is TGTGCCAGCAGTTACTCAGGACAGGCTTCCTATGGCTACACCTTC.

This clonotype was observed at least ten times. The DNA of the CDR3 is TGTGCCAGCAGCCCCCCGAAGGTACCTAGCGGGGCGAACACCGGGGAGCTGTTTTTT. It translates to CASSPPKVPSGANTGELFF. The gene calls are TRBV21-1 and TRBJ2-2; the table gives TRBD2 as D, unverified against the DNA. TRBV21-1 is a recognized pseudogene. This CDR3 contains 19 residues.

This clonotype was recorded many times. The rearrangement uses TRBV28 and TRBJ2-3; 10 positions agree with TRBD2. The V segment lost 1 base and the J segment 4 bases; nucleotides outside the gene matches: 5. The V gene's germline CDR1 is MDHEN and CDR2 SYDVKM. This CDR3 is built from 16 residues. CDR3 in DNA: TGTGCCAGCAGTTTATCCCGAGCGGGAGGGGCAGATACGCAGTATTTT. It is translated as CASSLSRAGGADTQYF.

This clonotype was counted at least ten times. V usage is TRBV4-3 and J usage is TRBJ1-4, with 8 bases that match TRBD1. CDR1 is LGHNA, CDR2 YSLEER, per germline. CDR3 length: 15 residues. V was pared by 3 bases and J by 2 bases, with 2 bases of the junction left unmatched. CDR3: CASSQGTGTNEKLFF. In DNA, the CDR3 is TGCGCCAGCAGCCAGGGGACAGGTACTAATGAAAAACTGTTTTTT.

This clonotype has a count of ten or more. The V call is TRBV25-1, the J call TRBJ2-7, with a possible D match to TRBD2 (7 bases). From germline, CDR1 is MGHDK and CDR2 SYGVNS. The CDR3 has 15 amino acids. With 2 bases removed from V and 0 bases from J, the gap between germline ends came to 11 bases. CDR3 sequence reads: CASSEIGGGSYEQYF. The CDR3 DNA sequence: TGTGCCAGCAGTGAAATAGGGGGGGGCTCCTACGAGCAGTACTTC.

There are a few counts of this clonotype. CDR3 sequence reads: CASSRPQGASETQYF. CDR3 nucleotides: TGTGCCAGCAGCCGCCCACAGGGGGCCTCCGAGACCCAGTACTTC. This sequence joins TRBV14 and TRBJ2-5; 9 positions match TRBD1. The germline CDR1 and CDR2 sequences are SGHDN and FVKESK. The CDR3 consists of 15 residues. V lost 4 bases, J lost 5 bases, and 8 bases stayed unmatched. Based on the CDR3 plus reference TRBV14 and TRBJ2-5, the full variable domain is EAGVTQFPSHSVIEKGQTVTLRCDPISGHDNLYWYRRVMGKEIKFLLHFVKESKQDESGMPNNRFLAERTGGTYSTLKVQPAELEDSGVYFCASSRPQGASETQYFGPGTRLLVL.

There are many counts of this clonotype. The gene calls are TRBV5-1 and TRBJ2-1; no reliable D call. V lost 1 base and J lost 4, with 12 bases in between. The germline CDR1 and CDR2 sequences are SGHRS and YFSETQ. The CDR3 totals 15 residues. In DNA form, the CDR3 reads TGCGCCAGCAGCTTGTCAACGGCCTTTTACAATGAGCAGTTCTTC. Translation: CASSLSTAFYNEQFF. Full variable domain (rest looked up from reference TRBV5-1 and TRBJ2-1): KAGVTQTPRYLIKTRGQQVTLSCSPISGHRSVSWYQQTPGQGLQFLFEYFSETQRNKGNFPGRFSGRQFSNSRSEMNVSTLELGDSALYLCASSLSTAFYNEQFFGPGTRLTVL.

V and J are TRBV5-1 and TRBJ2-1; 7 positions match TRBD2. The germline gives CDR1 SGHRS, CDR2 YFSETQ. The CDR3 contains 17 residues. V trimming: 0 bases; J trimming: 4 bases; junction bases outside the gene matches: 10. CDR3 sequence reads: CASSLDLALAAYNEQFF. The CDR3 DNA follows: TGCGCCAGCAGCTTGGATTTGGCGCTAGCGGCTTACAATGAGCAGTTCTTC. Full variable domain (remainder filled in from reference TRBV5-1 and TRBJ2-1): KAGVTQTPRYLIKTRGQQVTLSCSPISGHRSVSWYQQTPGQGLQFLFEYFSETQRNKGNFPGRFSGRQFSNSRSEMNVSTLELGDSALYLCASSLDLALAAYNEQFFGPGTRLTVL.

This chain joins TRBV30 and TRBJ2-3; 11 bases align to TRBD2. The CDR3 runs to 15 residues. J was trimmed by 5 bases and V by 0 bases; bases with no gene match: 4. Germline CDR1 is GTSNPN and CDR2 is SVGIG (reference sequence). The CDR3 sequence is CAWSVLAGGGDTQYF. CDR3 bases: TGTGCCTGGAGTGTGCTAGCGGGAGGTGGAGATACGCAGTATTTT.

The table lists this clonotype with many counts. V usage is TRBV9 and J usage is TRBJ2-1, with D perhaps matching TRBD2 (6 bases). This CDR3 has 14 residues. Between the trimmed V and J ends, which lost 4 bases and 7 bases, there was a span of 15 bases. The germline V gene encodes CDR1 SGDLS and CDR2 YYNGEE. CDR3 DNA sequence: TGTGCCAGCAGCTCAGCTACTAGCTGGAATGAGCAGTTCTTC. It translates to CASSSATSWNEQFF.

This clonotype has a count of ten or more. The CDR3 DNA sequence: TGCGCCAGCAAAAGTAGCGGGAGCACAGATACGCAGTATTTT. Encoded protein: CASKSSGSTDTQYF. This chain uses TRBV5-1 with TRBJ2-3; 7 bases are a match to TRBD2. The trim removed 6 bases at V and 0 bases at J, leaving 4 bases unmatched. This CDR3 is 14 amino acids long. Germline V CDR1 and CDR2: SGHRS, YFSETQ.

At least ten counts were recorded for this clonotype. This rearrangement joins TRBV29-1 to TRBJ2-6; D gene uncertain. V shed 4 bases and J shed 2 bases, with 9 bases lying between them. The CDR3 runs 14 residues. CDR1 and CDR2 from the germline V gene are SQVTM and ANQGSEA. CDR3 residues: CSVVPTTGANVLTF. CDR3 coding DNA: TGCAGCGTTGTTCCGACCACTGGGGCCAACGTCCTGACTTTC.

At least ten counts were recorded for this clonotype. The V gene is TRBV7-2, the J gene TRBJ2-1, with D maybe TRBD1 (6 bases). The germline gives CDR1 SGHTA, CDR2 FQGNSA. The CDR3 is 15 residues long. The V and J ends lost 4 bases and 2 bases respectively, with 12 bases between them. CDR3 in amino acids: CASSYPNRAYNEQFF. The DNA of the CDR3 is TGTGCCAGCAGCTATCCGAACAGGGCCTACAATGAGCAGTTCTTC.

Points on this clonotype: A much larger clonotype is one base distant, so this may be a read error. V is TRBV14 and J is TRBJ2-7; 7 bases align to TRBD1. The CDR3 spans 14 residues. CDR1 SGHDN and CDR2 FVKESK come from the germline V gene. In DNA, the CDR3 is TGTGCCAGCTATTGGCTGGACAGGACCTACGAGCAGAACTTC. This sequence encodes CASYWLDRTYEQNF.